The rows below give T cell receptor beta chains drawn from one sample of a study of human T cells and chemical hapten exposure. TCRdb re-called the RACE reads through MiXCR, storing one row per CDR3 protein. Of tens of thousands of distinct CDR3 sequences listed, 10% to 15% are singletons. This sample comprised whole blood, obtained in connection with sensitization to the hapten diphenylcyclopropenone (DPC). The receptors stem from a woman aged 50 to 65 with alopecia areata. Some clones in this sample may be carry-over from other donors' samples. CDR3s include the opening cysteine and the closing phenylalanine or tryptophan. The D gene is left open where the match is weak. The size entry is marked missing in some rows and otherwise reads once, few, many or a size class.

D gene,clone size,J gene,V gene,CDR3 DNA,CDR3 protein
-,-,TRBJ2-3,TRBV7-2,TGTGCCAGCAGCTTATTGTCGTTGGGAGATACGCAGTATTTT,CASSLLSLGDTQYF
-,-,TRBJ2-3,TRBV5-1,TGCGCCAGCAGCGAAGGGACGGGCACAGATACGCAGTATTTT,CASSEGTGTDTQYF
TRBD1,few,TRBJ1-1,TRBV29-1,TGCAGCGTGGTACAGGGGGCTGAAGCTTTCTTT,CSVVQGAEAFF
-,many,TRBJ1-2,TRBV12-3/TRBV12-4,TGTGCCAGCAGTCCTCTCCGCTATACCGTGGATGGCTACACCTTC,CASSPLRYTVDGYTF
TRBD2,few,TRBJ2-7,TRBV5-1,TGCGCCAGCAGCTTGCTAGCGGGAGAACTCTACGAGCAGTACTTC,CASSLLAGELYEQYF
-,many,TRBJ1-2,TRBV18,TGTGCCAGCTCCCGGAGGGAAACTAACTATGGCTACACCTTC,CASSRRETNYGYTF
TRBD2,-,TRBJ2-2,TRBV20-1,TGCAGTGCTACCATAAGCGGGAGGGCCAGGCCCGGGGAGCTGTTTTTT,CSATISGRARPGELFF
-,few,TRBJ2-5,TRBV19,TGTGCCAGTAGTATAGGGAATCAAGAGACCCAGTACTTC,CASSIGNQETQYF
-,many,TRBJ2-7,TRBV11-2,TGTGCCAGCAGCTTAATAGGGGCGGCCTACGAGCAGTACTTC,CASSLIGAAYEQYF
-,-,TRBJ1-4,TRBV6-5,TGTGCCAGCAGTTACTCGACAGCCACGCGCCGCGAAAAACTGTTTTTT,CASSYSTATRREKLFF
-,many,TRBJ1-5,TRBV19,TGTGCCAGTAGTATCCACGGTAGCAATCAGCCCCAGCATTTT,CASSIHGSNQPQHF